This T cell receptor beta chain emerged from a study of technical replicates of blood from several donors. The V gene's germline CDR1 is LNHDA and CDR2 SQIVND (reference sequence). This CDR3 contains 15 residues. Trimming removed 7 bases at V and 0 bases at J, with 13 bases between. TCRdb keeps only in-frame clones here, not all; method: immunoSEQ multiplex PCR. The profile shows more than 75,000 clones, 90% to 96% of them singletons. The receptor was derived from a human donor in good health. V usage is TRBV19 and J usage is TRBJ2-1, with a weak D call TRBD2 (5 bases). Sequencing was performed on T cells isolated from PBMCs. The CDR3 DNA follows: TGTGCCAGTACCAGCGGACCGGGCTCCTACAATGAGCAGTTCTTC. It specifies CASTSGPGSYNEQFF.